The sequence of this T cell receptor beta chain was determined in a study of T cell repertoires in cytomegalovirus infection. Study at large: Public TCR beta signatures were indicative of both CMV infection and a matching HLA type.

Per the germline V gene, CDR1 is SQVTM and CDR2 is ANQGSEA. The ends were cut back, 6 bases at V and 7 bases at J, with 18 bases in the middle. The CDR3 runs to 13 residues. Whole-study results and caveats: CMV-specific TCR beta clonotypes restricted by HLA-C were the ones dominating the ex vivo response.

A single record per CDR3 protein comes from TCRdb applying MiXCR to the reads. The sample holds tens of thousands of distinct CDR3 sequences, roughly 3.5% seen once. This clonotype was counted ten times or more. Antigen: not known. Sequenced sample: PBMCs. The sequence was obtained from a human donor in good health (CMV status not recorded). Some clones in this sample may be carry-over from other donors' samples. This rearrangement joins TRBV29-1 to TRBJ1-1; TRBD1 is a possible D gene (6 bases). CDR3 sequence: CSVQRADSGEAFF. CDR3 nucleotides: TGCAGCGTCCAACGGGCGGACAGCGGTGAAGCTTTCTTT.